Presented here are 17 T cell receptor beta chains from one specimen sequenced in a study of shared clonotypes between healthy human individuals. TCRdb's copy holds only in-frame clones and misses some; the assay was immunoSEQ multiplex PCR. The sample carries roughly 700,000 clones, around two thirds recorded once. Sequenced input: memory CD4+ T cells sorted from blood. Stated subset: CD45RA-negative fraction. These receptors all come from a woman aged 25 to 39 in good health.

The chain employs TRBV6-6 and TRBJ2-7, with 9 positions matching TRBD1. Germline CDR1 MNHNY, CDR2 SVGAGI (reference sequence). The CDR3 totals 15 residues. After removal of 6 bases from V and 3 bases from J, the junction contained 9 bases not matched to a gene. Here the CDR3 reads CASRETGTGIYEQYF. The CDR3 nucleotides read TGTGCCAGCAGGGAGACCGGGACAGGGATCTACGAGCAGTACTTC.

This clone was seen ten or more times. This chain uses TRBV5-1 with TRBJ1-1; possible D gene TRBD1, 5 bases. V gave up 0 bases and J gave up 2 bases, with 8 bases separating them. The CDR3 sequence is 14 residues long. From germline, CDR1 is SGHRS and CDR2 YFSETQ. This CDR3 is CASSLVTANTEAFF. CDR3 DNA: TGCGCCAGCAGCTTGGTGACAGCCAACACTGAAGCTTTCTTT.

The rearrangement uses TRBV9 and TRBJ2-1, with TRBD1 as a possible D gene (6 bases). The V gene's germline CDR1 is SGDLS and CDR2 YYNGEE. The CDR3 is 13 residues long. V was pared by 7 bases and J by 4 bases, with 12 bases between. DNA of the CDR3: TGTGCCAGCGGGGGCGCGGGTTACAATGAGCAGTTCTTC. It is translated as CASGGAGYNEQFF.

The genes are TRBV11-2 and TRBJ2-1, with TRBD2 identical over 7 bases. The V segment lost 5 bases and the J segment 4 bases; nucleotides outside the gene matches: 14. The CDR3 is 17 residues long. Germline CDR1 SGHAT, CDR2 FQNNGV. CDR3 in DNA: TGTGCCAGCAGCCCCCAAGGGACGCGGACTAGATACAATGAGCAGTTCTTC. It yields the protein CASSPQGTRTRYNEQFF.

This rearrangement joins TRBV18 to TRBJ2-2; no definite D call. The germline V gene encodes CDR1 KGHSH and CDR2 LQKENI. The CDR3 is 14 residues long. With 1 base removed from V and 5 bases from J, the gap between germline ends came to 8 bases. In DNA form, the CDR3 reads TGTGCCAGCTCACCACTTCAGGAGACCGGGGAGCTGTTTTTT. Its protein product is CASSPLQETGELFF.

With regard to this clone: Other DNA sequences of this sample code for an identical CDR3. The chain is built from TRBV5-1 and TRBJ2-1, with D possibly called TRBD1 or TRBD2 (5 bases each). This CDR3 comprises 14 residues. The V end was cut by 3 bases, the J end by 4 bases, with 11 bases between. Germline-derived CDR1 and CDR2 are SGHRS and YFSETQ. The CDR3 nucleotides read TGCGCCAGCAGCTCAACGGGACGGTACAATGAGCAGTTCTTC. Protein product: CASSSTGRYNEQFF.

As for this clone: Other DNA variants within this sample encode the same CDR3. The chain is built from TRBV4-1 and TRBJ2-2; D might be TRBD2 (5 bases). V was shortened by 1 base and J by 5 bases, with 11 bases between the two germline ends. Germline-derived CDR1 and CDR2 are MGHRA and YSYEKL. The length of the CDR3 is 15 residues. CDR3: CASSQGLRGTGELFF. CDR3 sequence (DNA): TGCGCCAGCAGCCAAGGACTCCGCGGGACCGGGGAGCTGTTTTTT.

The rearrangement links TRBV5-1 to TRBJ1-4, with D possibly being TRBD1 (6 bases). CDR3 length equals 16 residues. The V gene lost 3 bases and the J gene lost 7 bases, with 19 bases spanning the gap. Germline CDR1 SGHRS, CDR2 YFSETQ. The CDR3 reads CASSSGTGRGGEKLFF. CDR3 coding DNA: TGCGCCAGCAGCTCCGGGACGGGGCGAGGGGGTGAAAAACTGTTTTTT.

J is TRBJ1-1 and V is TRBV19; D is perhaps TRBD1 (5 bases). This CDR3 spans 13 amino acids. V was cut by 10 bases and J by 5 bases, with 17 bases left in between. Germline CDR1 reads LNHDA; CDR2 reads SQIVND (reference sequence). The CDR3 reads CATFTGGWTEAFF. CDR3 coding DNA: TGTGCCACTTTTACTGGGGGGTGGACTGAAGCTTTCTTT.

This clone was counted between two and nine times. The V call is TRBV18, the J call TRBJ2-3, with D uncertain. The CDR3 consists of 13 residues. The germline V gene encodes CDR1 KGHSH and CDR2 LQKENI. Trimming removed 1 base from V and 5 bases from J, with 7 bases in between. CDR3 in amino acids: CASSPQGIDTQYF. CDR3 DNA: TGTGCCAGCTCACCACAGGGAATAGATACGCAGTATTTT.

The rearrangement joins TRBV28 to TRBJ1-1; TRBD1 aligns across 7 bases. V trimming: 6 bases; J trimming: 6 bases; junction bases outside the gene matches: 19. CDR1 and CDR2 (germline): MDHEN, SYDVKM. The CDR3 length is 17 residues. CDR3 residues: CASRTPGGPIFRAEAFF. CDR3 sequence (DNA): TGTGCCAGCAGAACCCCAGGGGGGCCGATTTTCCGCGCTGAAGCTTTCTTT.

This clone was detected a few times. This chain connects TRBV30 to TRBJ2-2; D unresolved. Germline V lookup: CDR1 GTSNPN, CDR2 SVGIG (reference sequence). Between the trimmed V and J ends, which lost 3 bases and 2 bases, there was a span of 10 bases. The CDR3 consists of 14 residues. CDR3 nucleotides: TGTGCCTGGAGGGATGTCCAAAACACCGGGGAGCTGTTTTTT. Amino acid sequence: CAWRDVQNTGELFF.

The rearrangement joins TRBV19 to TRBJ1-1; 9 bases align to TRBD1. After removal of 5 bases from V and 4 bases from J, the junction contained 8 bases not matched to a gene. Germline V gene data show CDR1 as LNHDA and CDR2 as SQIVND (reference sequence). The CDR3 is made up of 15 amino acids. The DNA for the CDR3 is TGTGCCAGTAGTCCCCACAGGGGGCAGGGCACTGAAGCTTTCTTT. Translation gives CASSPHRGQGTEAFF.

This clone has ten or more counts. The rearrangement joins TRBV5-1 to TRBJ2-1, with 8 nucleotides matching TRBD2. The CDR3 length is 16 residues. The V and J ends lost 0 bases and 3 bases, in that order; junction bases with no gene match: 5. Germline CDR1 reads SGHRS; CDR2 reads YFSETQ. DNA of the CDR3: TGCGCCAGCAGCTTGGGTAGCCTAGCGGGCTACAATGAGCAGTTCTTC. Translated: CASSLGSLAGYNEQFF.

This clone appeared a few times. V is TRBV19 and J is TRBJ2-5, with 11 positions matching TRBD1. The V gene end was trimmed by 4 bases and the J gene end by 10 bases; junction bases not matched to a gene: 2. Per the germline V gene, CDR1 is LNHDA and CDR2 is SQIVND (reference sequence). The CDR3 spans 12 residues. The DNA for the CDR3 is TGTGCCAGTAGTAGGGGACAGGGGGACCAGTACTTC. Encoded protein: CASSRGQGDQYF.

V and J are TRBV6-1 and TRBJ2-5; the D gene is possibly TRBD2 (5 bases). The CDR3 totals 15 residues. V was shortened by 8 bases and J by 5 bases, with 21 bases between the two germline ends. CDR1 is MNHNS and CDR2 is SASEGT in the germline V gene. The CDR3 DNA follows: TGTGCCAGCCAGAGAGAGGGATCACCCAGGGAGACCCAGTACTTC. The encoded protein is CASQREGSPRETQYF.

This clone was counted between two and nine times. This chain's CDR3 is CASSLSGLGDGTQYF. As DNA, the CDR3 is TGTGCCAGCAGTTTATCGGGACTAGGGGACGGGACCCAGTACTTC. The rearrangement uses TRBV27 and TRBJ2-5, with TRBD2 matching 8 bases. The CDR3 runs 15 residues. With 0 bases clipped from V and 7 bases from J, the junction kept 7 bases outside the gene matches. Germline-derived CDR1 and CDR2 are MNHEY and SMNVEV (reference sequence).